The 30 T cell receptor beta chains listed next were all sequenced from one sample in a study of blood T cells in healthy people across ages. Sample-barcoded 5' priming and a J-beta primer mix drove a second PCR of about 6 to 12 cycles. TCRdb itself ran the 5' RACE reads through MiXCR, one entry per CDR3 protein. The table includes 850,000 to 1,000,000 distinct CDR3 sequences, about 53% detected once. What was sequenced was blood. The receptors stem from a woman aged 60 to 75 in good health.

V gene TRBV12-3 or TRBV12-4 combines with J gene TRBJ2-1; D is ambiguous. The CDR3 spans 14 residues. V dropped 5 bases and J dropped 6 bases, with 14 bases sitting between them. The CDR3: CASSQETIPNEQFF. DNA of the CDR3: TGTGCCAGCAGTCAAGAGACAATTCCCAATGAGCAGTTCTTC.

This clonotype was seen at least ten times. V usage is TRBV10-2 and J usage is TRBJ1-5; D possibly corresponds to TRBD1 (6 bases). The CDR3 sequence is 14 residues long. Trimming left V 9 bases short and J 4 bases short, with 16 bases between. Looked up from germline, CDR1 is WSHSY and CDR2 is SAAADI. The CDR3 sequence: CASGGGRGNQPQHF. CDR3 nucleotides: TGCGCCAGTGGGGGGGGGCGGGGGAATCAGCCCCAGCATTTT.

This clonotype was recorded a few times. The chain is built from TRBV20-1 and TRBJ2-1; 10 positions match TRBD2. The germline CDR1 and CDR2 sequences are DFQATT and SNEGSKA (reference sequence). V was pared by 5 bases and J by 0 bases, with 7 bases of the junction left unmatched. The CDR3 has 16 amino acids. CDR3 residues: CSALGLAEISYNEQFF. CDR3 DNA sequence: TGCAGTGCTCTAGGACTAGCGGAAATCTCCTACAATGAGCAGTTCTTC.

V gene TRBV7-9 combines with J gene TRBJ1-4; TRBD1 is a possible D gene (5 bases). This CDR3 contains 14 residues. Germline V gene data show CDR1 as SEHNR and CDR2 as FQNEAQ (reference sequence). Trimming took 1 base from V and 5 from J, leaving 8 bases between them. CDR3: CASSLGGRNEKLFF. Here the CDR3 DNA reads TGTGCCAGCAGCTTAGGGGGACGGAATGAAAAACTGTTTTTT.

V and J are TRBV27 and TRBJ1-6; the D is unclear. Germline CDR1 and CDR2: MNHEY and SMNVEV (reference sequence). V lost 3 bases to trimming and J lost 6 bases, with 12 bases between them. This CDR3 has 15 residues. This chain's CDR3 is CASSLSGVSNSPLHF. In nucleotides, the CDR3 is TGTGCCAGCAGTTTGTCAGGAGTCTCTAATTCACCCCTCCACTTT.

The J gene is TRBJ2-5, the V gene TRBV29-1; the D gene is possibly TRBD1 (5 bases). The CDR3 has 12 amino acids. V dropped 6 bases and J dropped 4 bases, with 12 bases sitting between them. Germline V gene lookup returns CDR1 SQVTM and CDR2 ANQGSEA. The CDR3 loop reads CSVPRVVETQYF. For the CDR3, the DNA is TGCAGCGTGCCCAGGGTTGTAGAGACCCAGTACTTC.

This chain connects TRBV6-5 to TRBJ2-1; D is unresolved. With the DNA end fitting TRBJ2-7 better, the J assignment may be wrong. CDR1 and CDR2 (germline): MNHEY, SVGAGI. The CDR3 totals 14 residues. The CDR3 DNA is TGTGCCAGCAGCTTTATTAGCTCCTACAATGAGCAGTACTTC. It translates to CASSFISSYNEQYF.

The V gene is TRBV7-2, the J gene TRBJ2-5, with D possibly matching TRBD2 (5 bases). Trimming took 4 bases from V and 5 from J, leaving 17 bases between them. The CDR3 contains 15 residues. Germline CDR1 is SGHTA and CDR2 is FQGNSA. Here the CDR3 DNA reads TGTGCCAGCAGCTCAGACCTTAGCCGGGGTGAGACCCAGTACTTC. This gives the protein CASSSDLSRGETQYF.

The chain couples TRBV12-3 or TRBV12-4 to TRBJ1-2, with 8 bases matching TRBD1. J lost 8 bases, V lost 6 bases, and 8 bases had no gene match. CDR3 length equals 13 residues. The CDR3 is CASRGDRSSGYTF. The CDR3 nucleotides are TGTGCCAGCAGAGGGGACAGGTCTTCGGGCTACACCTTC.

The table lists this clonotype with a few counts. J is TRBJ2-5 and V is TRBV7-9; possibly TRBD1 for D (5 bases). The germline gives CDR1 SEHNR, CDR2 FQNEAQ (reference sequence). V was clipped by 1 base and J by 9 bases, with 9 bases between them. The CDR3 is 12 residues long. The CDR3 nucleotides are TGTGCCAGCAGCTTAGACGGCAGGGCCCAGTACTTC. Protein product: CASSLDGRAQYF.

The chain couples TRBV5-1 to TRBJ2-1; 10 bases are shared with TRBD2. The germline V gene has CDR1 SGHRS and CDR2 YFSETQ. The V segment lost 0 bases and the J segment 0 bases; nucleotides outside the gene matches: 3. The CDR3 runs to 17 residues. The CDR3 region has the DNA TGCGCCAGCAGCTTGGGACTAGCGGGCCGCTCCTACAATGAGCAGTTCTTC. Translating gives CASSLGLAGRSYNEQFF. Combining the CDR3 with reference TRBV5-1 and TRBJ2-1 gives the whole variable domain KAGVTQTPRYLIKTRGQQVTLSCSPISGHRSVSWYQQTPGQGLQFLFEYFSETQRNKGNFPGRFSGRQFSNSRSEMNVSTLELGDSALYLCASSLGLAGRSYNEQFFGPGTRLTVL.

This CDR3 reads CASSAGLPYEQYF. The DNA of the CDR3 is TGTGCCAGCAGCGCGGGACTACCCTACGAGCAGTACTTC. The chain is built from TRBV14 and TRBJ2-7, with 7 bases aligning to TRBD2. Germline CDR1 SGHDN, CDR2 FVKESK. The CDR3 covers 13 residues. The V segment lost 5 bases and the J segment 2 bases; nucleotides outside the gene matches: 3.

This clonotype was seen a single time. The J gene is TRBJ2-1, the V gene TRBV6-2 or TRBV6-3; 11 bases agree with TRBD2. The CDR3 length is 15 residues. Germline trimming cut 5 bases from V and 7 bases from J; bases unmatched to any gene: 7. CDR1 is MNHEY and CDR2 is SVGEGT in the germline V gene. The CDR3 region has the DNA TGTGCCAGCAGTGGCGCTAGCGGGAGGAGAAATGAGCAGTTCTTC. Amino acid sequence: CASSGASGRRNEQFF.

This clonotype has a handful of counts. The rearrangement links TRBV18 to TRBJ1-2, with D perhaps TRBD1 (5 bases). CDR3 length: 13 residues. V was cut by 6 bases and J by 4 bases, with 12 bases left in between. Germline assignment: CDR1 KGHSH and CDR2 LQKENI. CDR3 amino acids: CASSPTVGYGYTF. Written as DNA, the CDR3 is TGTGCCAGCTCCCCGACAGTCGGCTATGGCTACACCTTC.

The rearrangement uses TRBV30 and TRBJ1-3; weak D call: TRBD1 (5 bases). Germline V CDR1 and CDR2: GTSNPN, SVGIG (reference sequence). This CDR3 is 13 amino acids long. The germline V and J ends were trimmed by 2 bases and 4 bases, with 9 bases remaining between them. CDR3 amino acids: CAWSKGPGNTIYF. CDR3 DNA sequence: TGTGCCTGGAGTAAGGGGCCAGGAAACACCATATATTTT. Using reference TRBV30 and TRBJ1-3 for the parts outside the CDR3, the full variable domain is SQTIHQWPATLVQPVGSPLSLECTVEGTSNPNLYWYRQAAGRGLQLLFYSVGIGQISSEVPQNLSASRPQDRQFILSSKKLLLSDSGFYLCAWSKGPGNTIYFGEGSWLTVV.

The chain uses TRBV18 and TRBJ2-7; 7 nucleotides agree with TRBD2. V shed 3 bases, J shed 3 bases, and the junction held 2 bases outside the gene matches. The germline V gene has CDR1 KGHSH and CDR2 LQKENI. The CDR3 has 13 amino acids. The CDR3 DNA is TGTGCCAGCTCACCGACTAGCTTCTACGAGCAGTACTTC. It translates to CASSPTSFYEQYF.

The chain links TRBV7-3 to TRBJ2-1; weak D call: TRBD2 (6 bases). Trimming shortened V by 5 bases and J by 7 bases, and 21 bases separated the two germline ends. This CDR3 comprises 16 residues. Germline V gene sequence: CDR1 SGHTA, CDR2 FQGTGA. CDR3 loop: CASSEIAVEVPNEQFF. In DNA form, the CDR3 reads TGTGCCAGCAGCGAGATAGCGGTAGAAGTCCCTAATGAGCAGTTCTTC.

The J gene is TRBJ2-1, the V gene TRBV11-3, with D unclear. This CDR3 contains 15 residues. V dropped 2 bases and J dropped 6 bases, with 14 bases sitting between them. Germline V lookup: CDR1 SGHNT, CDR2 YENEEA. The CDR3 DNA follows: TGTGCCAGCAGCTTAATGAGAAGCCCGGTCAATGAGCAGTTCTTC. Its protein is CASSLMRSPVNEQFF.

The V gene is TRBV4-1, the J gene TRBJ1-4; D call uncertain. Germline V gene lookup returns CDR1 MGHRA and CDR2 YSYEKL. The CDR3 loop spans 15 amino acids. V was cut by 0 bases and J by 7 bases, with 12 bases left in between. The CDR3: CASSQDQSYGEKLFF. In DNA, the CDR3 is TGCGCCAGCAGCCAAGACCAATCGTACGGTGAAAAACTGTTTTTT.

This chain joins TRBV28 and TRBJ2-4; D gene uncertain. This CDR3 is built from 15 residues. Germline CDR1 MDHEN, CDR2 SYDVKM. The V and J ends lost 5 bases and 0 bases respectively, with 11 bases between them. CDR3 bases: TGTGCCAGCAGTCCCTGGAGAATAGCCAAAAACATTCAGTACTTC. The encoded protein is CASSPWRIAKNIQYF.

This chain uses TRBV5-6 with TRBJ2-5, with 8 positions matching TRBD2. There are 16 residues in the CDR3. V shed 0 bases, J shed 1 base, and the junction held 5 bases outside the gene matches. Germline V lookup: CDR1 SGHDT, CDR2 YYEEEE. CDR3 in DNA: TGTGCCAGCAGCTTGGGGCTAGCGGGCCTCCAAGAGACCCAGTACTTC. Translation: CASSLGLAGLQETQYF.

The chain's CDR3 is CASSQGVSGSYEQYF. CDR3 in DNA: TGCGCCAGCAGCCAAGGGGTTAGCGGGAGCTATGAGCAGTACTTC. J is TRBJ2-5 and V is TRBV4-1; 9 bases map to TRBD2. V dropped 1 base and J dropped 11; count of bases not matched to a gene: 11. This CDR3 region has 15 residues. Germline CDR1 is MGHRA and CDR2 is YSYEKL.

CDR3: CASSLGSGTGLTETQYF. In nucleotides, the CDR3 is TGTGCCAGCAGCCTAGGGTCCGGGACAGGTCTTACGGAGACCCAGTACTTC. The rearrangement joins TRBV7-9 to TRBJ2-5, with 8 bases fitting TRBD1. V was clipped by 5 bases and J by 5 bases; unmatched bases: 16. Germline lookup yields CDR1 SEHNR and CDR2 FQNEAQ (reference sequence). The CDR3 has 17 amino acids.

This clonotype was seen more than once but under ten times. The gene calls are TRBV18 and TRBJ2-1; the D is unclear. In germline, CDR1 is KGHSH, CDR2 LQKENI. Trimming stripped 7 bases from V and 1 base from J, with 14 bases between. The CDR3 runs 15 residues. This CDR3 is CASLIGLNSYNEQFF. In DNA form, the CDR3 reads TGTGCCAGCTTGATCGGGCTTAATTCCTACAATGAGCAGTTCTTC.

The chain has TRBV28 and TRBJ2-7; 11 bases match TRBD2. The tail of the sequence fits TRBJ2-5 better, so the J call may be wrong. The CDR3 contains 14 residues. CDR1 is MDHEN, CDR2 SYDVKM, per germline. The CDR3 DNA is TGTGCCAGCAGTCTACTAGCGGGAGCCAAGACCCAGTACTTC. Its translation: CASSLLAGAKTQYF.

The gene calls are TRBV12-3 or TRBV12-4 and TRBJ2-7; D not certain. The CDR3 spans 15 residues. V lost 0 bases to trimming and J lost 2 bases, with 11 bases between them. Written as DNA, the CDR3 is TGTGCCAGCAGTTTAGCGGGTCGACATACCTACGAGCAGTACTTC. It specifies CASSLAGRHTYEQYF.

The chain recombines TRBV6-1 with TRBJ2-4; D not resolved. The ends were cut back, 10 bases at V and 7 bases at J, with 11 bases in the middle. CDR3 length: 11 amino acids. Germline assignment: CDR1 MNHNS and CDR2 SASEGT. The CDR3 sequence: CATAQRNIQYF. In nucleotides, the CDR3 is TGTGCCACCGCTCAAAGGAACATTCAGTACTTC.

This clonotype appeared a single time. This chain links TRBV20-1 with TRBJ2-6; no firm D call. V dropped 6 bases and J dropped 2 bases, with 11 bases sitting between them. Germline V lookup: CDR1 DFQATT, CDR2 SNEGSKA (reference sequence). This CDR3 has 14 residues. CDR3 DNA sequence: TGCAGTGCAACCCATACTCCTGGGGCCAACGTCCTGACTTTC. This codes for CSATHTPGANVLTF.

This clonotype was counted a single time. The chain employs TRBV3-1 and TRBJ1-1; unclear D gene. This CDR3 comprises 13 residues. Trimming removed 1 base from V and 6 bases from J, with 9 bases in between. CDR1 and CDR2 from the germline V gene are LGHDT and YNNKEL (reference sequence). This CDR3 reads CASSQGARAEAFF. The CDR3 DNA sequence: TGTGCCAGCAGCCAAGGGGCCCGAGCTGAAGCTTTCTTT.

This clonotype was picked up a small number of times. CDR3 DNA: TGCGCCAGCAGCTTCACACCCGGGACAGGGGGCTACTACGAGCAGTACTTC. Translation gives CASSFTPGTGGYYEQYF. The chain uses TRBV5-1 and TRBJ2-7; 12 nucleotides line up with TRBD1. J gave up 3 bases and V 2 bases, and 9 bases lay outside the gene matches. The CDR3 loop spans 17 amino acids. Germline V gene lookup returns CDR1 SGHRS and CDR2 YFSETQ.